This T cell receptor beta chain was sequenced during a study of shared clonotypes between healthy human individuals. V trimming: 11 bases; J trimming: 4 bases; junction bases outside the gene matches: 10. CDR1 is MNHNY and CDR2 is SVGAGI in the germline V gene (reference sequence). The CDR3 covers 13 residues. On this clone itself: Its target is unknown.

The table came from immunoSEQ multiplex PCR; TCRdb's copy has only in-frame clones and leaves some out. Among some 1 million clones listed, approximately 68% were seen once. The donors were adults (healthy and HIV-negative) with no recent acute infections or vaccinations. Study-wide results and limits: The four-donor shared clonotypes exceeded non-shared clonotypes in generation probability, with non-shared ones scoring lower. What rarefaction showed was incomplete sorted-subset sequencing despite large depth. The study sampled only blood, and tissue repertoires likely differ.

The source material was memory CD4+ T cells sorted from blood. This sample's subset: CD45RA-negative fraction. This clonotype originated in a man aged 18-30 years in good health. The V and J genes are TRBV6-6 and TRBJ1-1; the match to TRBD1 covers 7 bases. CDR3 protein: CAGKGADPTEAFF. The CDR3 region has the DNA TGTGCCGGTAAGGGGGCGGATCCCACTGAAGCTTTCTTT.